The sequence of this T cell receptor beta chain was determined in a study of cytomegalovirus exposure and HLA in healthy donors. Findings and limits, study-wide: For cytomegalovirus status, the classifier reportedly gave diagnoses with high specificity and sensitivity.

Remarks on this clone: What it recognizes is unknown.

Whether this donor was CMV seropositive was not recorded. The PCR contained 60 Vbeta and 13 Jbeta primers. Assay used: immunoSEQ multiplex PCR; TCRdb lists only in-frame clones, some missing. Here the sample spans some 120,000 clones, about three quarters being singletons. The germline V gene encodes CDR1 SGHTA and CDR2 FQGNSA. V lost 5 bases and J 3 bases, leaving 10 bases between the germline ends. The CDR3 runs to 13 residues. The chain links TRBV7-2 to TRBJ1-1, with a weak D call TRBD1 (5 bases). This receptor was taken from a human donor in good health. Sequenced material: PBMCs. CDR3 nucleotide sequence: TGTGCCAGCAGCCTACAGGTAGACACTGAAGCTTTCTTT. Translated: CASSLQVDTEAFF.